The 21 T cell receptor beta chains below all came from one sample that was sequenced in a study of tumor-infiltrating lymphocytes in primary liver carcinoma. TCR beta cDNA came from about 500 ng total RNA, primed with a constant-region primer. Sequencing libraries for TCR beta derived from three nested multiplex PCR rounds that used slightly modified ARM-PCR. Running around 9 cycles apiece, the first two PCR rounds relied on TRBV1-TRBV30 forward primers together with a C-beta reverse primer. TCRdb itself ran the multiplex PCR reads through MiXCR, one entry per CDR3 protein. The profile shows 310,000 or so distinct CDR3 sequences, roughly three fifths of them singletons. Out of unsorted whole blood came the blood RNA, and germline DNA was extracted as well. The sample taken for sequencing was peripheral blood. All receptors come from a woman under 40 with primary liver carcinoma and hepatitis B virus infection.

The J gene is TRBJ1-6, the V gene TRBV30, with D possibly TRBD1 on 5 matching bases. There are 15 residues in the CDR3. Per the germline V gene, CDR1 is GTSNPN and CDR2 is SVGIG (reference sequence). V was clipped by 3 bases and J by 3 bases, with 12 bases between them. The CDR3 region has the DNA TGTGCCTGGAGAGGGGACTGGAGCTATAATTCACCCCTCCACTTT. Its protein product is CAWRGDWSYNSPLHF.

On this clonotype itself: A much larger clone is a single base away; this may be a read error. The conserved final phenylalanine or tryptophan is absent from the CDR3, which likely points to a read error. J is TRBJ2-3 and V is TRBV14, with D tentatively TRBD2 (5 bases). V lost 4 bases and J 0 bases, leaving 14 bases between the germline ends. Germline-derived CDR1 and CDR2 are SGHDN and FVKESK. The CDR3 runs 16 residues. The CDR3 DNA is TGTGCCAGCAGCCCCGGGAAGCGCCTCAGCACAGATACGCAGTATTTG. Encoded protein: CASSPGKRLSTDTQYL.

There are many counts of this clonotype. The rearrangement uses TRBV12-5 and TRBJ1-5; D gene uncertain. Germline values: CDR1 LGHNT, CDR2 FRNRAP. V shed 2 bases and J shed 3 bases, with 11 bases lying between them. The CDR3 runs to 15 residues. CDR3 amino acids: CASGLLPGSNQPQHF. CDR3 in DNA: TGTGCTAGTGGTTTGCTCCCGGGGTCCAATCAGCCCCAGCATTTT.

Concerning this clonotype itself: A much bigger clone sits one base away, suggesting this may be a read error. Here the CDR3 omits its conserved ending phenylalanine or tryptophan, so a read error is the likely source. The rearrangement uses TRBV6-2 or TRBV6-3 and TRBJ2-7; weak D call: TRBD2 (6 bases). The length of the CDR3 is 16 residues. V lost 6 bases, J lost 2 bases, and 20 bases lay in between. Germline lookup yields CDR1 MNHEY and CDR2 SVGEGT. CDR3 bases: TGTGCCAGCAGGACGCCTGGTAGCGGCGTTGCCTACGAGCAGTACTTA. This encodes CASRTPGSGVAYEQYL.

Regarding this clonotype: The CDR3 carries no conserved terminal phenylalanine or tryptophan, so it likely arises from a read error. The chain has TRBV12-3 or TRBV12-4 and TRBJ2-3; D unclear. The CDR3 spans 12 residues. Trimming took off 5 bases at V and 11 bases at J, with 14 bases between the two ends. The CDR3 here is CASSRMTEMQYL. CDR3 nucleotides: TGTGCCAGCAGTCGCATGACCGAAATGCAGTATCTT.

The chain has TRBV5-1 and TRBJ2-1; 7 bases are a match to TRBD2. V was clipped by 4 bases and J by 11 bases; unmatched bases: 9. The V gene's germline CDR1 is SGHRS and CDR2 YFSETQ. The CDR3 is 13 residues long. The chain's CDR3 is CASSLGGDYKQFF. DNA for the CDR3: TGCGCCAGCAGCCTGGGCGGGGACTATAAGCAGTTCTTC.

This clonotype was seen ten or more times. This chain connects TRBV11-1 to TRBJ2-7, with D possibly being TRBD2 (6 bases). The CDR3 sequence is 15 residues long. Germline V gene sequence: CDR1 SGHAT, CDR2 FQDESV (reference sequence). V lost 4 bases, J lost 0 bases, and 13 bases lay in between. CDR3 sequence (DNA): TGTGCCAGCAGCTCCCGCGGGACGAGCTCCTACGAGCAGTACTTC. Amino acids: CASSSRGTSSYEQYF.

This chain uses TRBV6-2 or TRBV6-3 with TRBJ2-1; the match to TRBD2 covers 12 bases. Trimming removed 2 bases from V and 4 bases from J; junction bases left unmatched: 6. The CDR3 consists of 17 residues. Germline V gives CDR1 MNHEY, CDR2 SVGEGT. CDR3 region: CASSYPMGLAGYNEQFF. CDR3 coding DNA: TGTGCCAGCAGTTACCCGATGGGACTAGCGGGTTACAATGAGCAGTTCTTC.

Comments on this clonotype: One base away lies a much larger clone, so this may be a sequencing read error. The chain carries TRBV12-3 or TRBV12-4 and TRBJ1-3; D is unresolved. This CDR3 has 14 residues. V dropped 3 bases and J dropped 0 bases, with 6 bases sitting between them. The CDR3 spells CASSFKGSGNTIYF. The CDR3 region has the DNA TGTGCCAGCAGTTTCAAGGGCTCTGGAAACACCATATATTTT.

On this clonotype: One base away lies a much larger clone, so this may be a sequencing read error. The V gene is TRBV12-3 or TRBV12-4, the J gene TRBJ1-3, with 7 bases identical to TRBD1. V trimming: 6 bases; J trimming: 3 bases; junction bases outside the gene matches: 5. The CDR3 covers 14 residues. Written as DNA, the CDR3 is TGTGCCAGCAGGACAGGGCACTATGGAAACACCATATATTTT. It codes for CASRTGHYGNTIYF.

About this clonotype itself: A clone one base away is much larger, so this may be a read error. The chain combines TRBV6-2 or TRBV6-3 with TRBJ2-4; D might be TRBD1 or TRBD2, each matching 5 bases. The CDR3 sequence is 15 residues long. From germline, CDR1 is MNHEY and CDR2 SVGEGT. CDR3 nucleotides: TGTGCCAACAGTTACGACCCGGGACGGGAAAACATTCAGTACTTC. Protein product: CANSYDPGRENIQYF.

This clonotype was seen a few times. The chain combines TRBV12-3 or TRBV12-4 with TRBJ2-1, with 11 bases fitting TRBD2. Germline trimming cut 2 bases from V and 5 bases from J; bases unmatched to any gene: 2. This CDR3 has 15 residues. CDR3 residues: CASSLRLAGHNEQFF. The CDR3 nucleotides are TGTGCCAGCAGTTTAAGACTAGCGGGACACAATGAGCAGTTCTTC.

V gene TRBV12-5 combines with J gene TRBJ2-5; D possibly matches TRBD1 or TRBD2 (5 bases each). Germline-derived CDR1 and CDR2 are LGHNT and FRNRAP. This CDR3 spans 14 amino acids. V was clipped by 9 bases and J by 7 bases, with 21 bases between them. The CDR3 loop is CARLLRDVPGTQYF. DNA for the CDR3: TGTGCTAGGCTTCTCCGGGACGTTCCTGGGACCCAGTACTTC.

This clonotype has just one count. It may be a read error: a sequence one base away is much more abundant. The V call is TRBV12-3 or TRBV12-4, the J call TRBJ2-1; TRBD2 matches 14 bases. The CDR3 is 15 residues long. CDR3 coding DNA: TGTGCCGGCAGTTTCGGGACTAGCGGGAGCTCAAGGCAGTTCTTC. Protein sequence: CAGSFGTSGSSRQFF.

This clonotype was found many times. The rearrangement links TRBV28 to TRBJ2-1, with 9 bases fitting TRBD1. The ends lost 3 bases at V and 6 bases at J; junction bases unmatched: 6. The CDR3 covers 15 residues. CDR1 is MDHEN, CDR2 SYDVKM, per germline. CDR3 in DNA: TGTGCCAGCAGTTTGCCCTGGGACAGGGTCAATGAGCAGTTCTTC. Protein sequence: CASSLPWDRVNEQFF.

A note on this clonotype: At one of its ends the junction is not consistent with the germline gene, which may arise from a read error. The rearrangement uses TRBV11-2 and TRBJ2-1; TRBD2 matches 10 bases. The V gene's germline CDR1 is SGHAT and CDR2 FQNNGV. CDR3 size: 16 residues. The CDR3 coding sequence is TGTACCAGCAGCACGAGCCGGACTAGCGGAAACTATGAGCAGTTCTTC. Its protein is CTSSTSRTSGNYEQFF. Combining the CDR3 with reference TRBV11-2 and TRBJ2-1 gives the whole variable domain EAGVAQSPRYKIIEKRQSVAFWCNPISGHATLYWYQQILGQGPKLLIQFQNNGVVDDSQLPKDRFSAERLKGVDSTLKIQPAKLEDSAVYLCTSSTSRTSGNYEQFFGPGTRLTVL.

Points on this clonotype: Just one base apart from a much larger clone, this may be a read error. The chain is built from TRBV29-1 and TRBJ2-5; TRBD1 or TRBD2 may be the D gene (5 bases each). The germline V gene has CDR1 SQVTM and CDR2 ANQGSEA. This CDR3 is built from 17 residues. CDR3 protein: CIVEDLYSTGLQETQYF. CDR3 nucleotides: TGCATCGTTGAAGACCTTTACTCTACGGGGCTCCAAGAGACCCAGTACTTC.

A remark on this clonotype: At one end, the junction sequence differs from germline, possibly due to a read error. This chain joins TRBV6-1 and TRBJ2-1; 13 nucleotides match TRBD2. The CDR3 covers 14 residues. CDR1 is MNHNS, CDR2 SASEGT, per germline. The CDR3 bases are TGTGCTAGCAGTGGACTAGCGGGAGTGGGTCAACAGTTCTTC. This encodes CASSGLAGVGQQFF.

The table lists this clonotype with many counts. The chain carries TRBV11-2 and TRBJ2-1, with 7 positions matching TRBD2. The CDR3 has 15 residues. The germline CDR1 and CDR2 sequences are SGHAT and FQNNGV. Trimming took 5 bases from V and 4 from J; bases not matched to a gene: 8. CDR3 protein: CASSPAGRGYNEQFF. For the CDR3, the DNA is TGTGCCAGCAGCCCCGCGGGGCGGGGGTACAATGAGCAGTTCTTC.

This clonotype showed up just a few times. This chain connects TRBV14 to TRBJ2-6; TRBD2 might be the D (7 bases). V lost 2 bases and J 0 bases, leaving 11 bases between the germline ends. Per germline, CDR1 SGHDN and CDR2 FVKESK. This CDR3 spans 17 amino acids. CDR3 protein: CASSQIGGASGANVLTF. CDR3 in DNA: TGTGCCAGCAGCCAAATAGGGGGGGCCTCTGGGGCCAACGTCCTGACTTTC.

Here the CDR3 DNA reads TGTGCCAGCAGCTCACTAGCGGGAGCTGGGAATGAGCAGTTCTTC. It codes for CASSSLAGAGNEQFF. The chain is built from TRBV7-9 and TRBJ2-1; 11 positions match TRBD2. Germline assignment: CDR1 SEHNR and CDR2 FQNEAQ (reference sequence). The J segment lost 7 bases and the V segment lost 4 bases, leaving 6 bases of the junction unmatched. This CDR3 has 15 amino acids. Full variable domain (remainder filled in from reference TRBV7-9 and TRBJ2-1): DTGVSQNPRHKITKRGQNVTFRCDPISEHNRLYWYRQTLGQGPEFLTYFQNEAQLEKSRLLSDRFSAERPKGSFSTLEIQRTEQGDSAMYLCASSSLAGAGNEQFFGPGTRLTVL.